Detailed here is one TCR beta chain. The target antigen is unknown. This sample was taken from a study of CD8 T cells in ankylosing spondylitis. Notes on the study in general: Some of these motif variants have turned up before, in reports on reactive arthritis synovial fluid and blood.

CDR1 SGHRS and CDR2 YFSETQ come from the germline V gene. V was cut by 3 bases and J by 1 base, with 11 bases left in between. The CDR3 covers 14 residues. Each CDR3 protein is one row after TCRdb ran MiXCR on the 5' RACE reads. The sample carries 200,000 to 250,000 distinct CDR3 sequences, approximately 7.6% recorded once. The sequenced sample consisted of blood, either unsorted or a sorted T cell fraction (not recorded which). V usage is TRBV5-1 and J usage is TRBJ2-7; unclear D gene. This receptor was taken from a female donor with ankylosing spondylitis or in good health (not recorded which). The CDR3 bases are TGCGCCAGCAGCTCCACAATGGGGTCCTACGAGCAGTACTTC. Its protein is CASSSTMGSYEQYF. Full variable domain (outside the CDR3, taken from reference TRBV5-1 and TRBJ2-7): KAGVTQTPRYLIKTRGQQVTLSCSPISGHRSVSWYQQTPGQGLQFLFEYFSETQRNKGNFPGRFSGRQFSNSRSEMNVSTLELGDSALYLCASSSTMGSYEQYFGPGTRLTVT.